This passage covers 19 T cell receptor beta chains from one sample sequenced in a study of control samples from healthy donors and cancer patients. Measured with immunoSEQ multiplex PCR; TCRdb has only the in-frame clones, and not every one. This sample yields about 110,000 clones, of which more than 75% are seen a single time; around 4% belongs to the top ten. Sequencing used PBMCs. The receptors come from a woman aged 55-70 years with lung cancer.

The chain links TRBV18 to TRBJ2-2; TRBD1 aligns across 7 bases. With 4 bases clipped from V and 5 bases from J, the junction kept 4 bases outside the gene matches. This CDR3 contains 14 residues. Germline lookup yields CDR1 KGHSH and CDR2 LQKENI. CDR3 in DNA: TGTGCCAGCTCACGGCAGGGGGAAACCGGGGAGCTGTTTTTT. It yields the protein CASSRQGETGELFF.

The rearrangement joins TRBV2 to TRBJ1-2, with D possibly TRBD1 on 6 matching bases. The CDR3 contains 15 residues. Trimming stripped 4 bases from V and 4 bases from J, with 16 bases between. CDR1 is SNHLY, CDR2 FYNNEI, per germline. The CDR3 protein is CASSGGVGAIYGYTF. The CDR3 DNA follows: TGTGCCAGCAGTGGCGGGGTGGGGGCCATCTATGGCTACACCTTC.

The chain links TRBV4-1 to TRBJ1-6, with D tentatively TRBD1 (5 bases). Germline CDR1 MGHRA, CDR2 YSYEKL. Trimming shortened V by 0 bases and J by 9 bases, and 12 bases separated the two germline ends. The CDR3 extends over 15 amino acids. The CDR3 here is CASSQDSGTFSPLHF. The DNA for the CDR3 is TGCGCCAGCAGCCAAGATTCAGGGACCTTTTCACCCCTCCACTTT.

Here the CDR3 DNA reads TGTGCCAGCAGCGTAGGGGCTAGCGGGGCCGCGAGCTCCTACAATGAGCAGTTCTTC. This translates into CASSVGASGAASSYNEQFF. The V gene is TRBV9, the J gene TRBJ2-1; TRBD2 matches 9 bases. Looked up from germline, CDR1 is SGDLS and CDR2 is YYNGEE. Losses at the gene ends were 0 bases for V and 0 bases for J; bases not matched to a gene: 10. This CDR3 contains 19 residues.

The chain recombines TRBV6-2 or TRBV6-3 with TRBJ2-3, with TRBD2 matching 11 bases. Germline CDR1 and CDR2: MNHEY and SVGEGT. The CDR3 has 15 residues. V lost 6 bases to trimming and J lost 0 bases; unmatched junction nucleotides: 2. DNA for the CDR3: TGTGCCAGCAGCAGACTAGCGGGAAGCACAGATACGCAGTATTTT. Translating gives CASSRLAGSTDTQYF.

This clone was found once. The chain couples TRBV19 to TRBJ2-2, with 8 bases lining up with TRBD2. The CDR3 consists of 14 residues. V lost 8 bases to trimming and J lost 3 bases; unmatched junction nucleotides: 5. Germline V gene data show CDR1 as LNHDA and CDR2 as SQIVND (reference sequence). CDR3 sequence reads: CASAAGDDTGELFF. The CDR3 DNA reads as TGTGCCAGTGCAGCGGGGGATGACACCGGGGAGCTGTTTTTT.

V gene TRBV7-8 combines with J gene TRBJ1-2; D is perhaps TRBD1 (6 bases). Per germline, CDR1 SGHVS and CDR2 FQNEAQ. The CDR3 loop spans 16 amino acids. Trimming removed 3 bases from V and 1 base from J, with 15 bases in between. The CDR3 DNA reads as TGTGCCAGCAGCTTGATACGGGACATCGGTAACTATGGCTACACCTTC. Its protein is CASSLIRDIGNYGYTF.

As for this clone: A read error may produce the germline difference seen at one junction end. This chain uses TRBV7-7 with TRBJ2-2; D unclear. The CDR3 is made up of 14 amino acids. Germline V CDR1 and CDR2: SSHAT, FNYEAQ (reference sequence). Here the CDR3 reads CASSPDGNTGELFF. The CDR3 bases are TGTGCTAGCAGCCCCGACGGGAACACCGGGGAGCTGTTTTTT.

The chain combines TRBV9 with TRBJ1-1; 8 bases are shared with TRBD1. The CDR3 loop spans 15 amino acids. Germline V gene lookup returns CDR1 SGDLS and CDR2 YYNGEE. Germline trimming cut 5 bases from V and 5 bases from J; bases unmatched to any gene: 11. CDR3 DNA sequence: TGTGCCAGCAGACTGACAGGGGATGAGGGTACTGAAGCTTTCTTT. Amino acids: CASRLTGDEGTEAFF. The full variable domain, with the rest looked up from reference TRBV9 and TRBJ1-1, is DSGVTQTPKHLITATGQRVTLRCSPRSGDLSVYWYQQSLDQGLQFLIQYYNGEERAKGNILERFSAQQFPDLHSELNLSSLELGDSALYFCASRLTGDEGTEAFFGQGTRLTVV.

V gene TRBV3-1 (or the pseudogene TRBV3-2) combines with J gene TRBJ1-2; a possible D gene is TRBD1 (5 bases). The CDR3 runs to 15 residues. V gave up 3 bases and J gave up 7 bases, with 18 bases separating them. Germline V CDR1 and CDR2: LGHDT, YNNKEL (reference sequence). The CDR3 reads CASSHEVPGQAGYTF. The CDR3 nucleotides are TGTGCCAGCAGCCATGAGGTTCCGGGGCAGGCTGGCTACACCTTC.

In DNA form, the CDR3 reads TGTGCCAGCAGCCTCCGGACTAGCGGCCCCTACGAGCAGTACTTC. Translation: CASSLRTSGPYEQYF. The V call is TRBV13, the J call TRBJ2-7; the match to TRBD2 covers 10 bases. The CDR3 is 15 residues long. Germline lookup yields CDR1 PRHDT and CDR2 FYEKMQ (reference sequence). J lost 2 bases, V lost 5 bases, and 6 bases had no gene match.

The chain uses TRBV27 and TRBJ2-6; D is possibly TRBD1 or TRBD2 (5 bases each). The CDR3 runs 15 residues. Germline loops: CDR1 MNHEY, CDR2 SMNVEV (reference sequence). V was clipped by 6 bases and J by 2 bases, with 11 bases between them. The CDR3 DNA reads TGTGCCAGCAGCCCGCAGGGAGCTGGGGCCAACGTCCTGACTTTC. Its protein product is CASSPQGAGANVLTF.

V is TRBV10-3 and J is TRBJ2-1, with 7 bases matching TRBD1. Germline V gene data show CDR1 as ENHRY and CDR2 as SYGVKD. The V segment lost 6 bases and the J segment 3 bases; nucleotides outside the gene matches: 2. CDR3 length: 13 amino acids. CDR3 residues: CAIRRDSYNEQFF. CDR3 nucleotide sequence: TGTGCCATCAGAAGGGACAGCTACAATGAGCAGTTCTTC.

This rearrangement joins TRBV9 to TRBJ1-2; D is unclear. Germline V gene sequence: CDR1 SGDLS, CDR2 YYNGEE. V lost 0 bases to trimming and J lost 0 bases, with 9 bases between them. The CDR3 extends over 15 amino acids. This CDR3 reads CASSVGPYSNYGYTF. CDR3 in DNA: TGTGCCAGCAGCGTAGGACCGTACTCTAACTATGGCTACACCTTC. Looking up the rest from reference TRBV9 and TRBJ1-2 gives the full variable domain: DSGVTQTPKHLITATGQRVTLRCSPRSGDLSVYWYQQSLDQGLQFLIQYYNGEERAKGNILERFSAQQFPDLHSELNLSSLELGDSALYFCASSVGPYSNYGYTFGSGTRLTVV.

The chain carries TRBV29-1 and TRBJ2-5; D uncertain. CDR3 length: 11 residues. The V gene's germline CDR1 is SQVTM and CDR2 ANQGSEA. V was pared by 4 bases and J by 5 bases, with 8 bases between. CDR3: CSVALMETQYF. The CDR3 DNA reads TGCAGCGTTGCACTGATGGAGACCCAGTACTTC.

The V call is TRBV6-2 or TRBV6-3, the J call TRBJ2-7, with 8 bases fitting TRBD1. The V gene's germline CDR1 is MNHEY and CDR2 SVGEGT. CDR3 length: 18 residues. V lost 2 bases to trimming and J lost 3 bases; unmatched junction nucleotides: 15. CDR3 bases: TGTGCCAGCAGTTACGCGACTGGGGGACAGGCCCTCGACTACGAGCAGTACTTC. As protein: CASSYATGGQALDYEQYF.

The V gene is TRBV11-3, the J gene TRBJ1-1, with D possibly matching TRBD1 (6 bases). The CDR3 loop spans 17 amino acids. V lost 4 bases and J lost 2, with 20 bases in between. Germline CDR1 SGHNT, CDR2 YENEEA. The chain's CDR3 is CASSSPPGGGENTEAFF. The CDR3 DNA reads TGTGCCAGCAGCTCGCCGCCGGGGGGGGGCGAAAACACTGAAGCTTTCTTT.

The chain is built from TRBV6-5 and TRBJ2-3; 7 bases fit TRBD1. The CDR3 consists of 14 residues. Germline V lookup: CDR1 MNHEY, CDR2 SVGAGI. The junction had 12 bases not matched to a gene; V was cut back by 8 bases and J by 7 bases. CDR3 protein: CASGAGQAQYTQYF. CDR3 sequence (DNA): TGTGCCAGCGGCGCCGGACAGGCGCAATATACGCAGTATTTT.

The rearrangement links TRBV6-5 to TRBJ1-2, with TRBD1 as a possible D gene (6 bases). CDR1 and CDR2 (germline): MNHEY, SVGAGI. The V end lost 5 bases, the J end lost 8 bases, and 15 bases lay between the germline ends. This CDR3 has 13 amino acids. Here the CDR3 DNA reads TGTGCCAGCAGTCTGACAGGTCCGGAAGGCTACACCTTC. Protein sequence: CASSLTGPEGYTF.